This T cell receptor beta chain comes out of a study of OX40 agonist ivuxolimab in advanced cancers. Assay used: immunoSEQ multiplex PCR; TCRdb lists only in-frame clones, some missing. This table holds roughly 68,000 clones, roughly 90% found once. Germline lookup yields CDR1 MRHNA and CDR2 SNTAGT. This CDR3 comprises 11 residues. V lost 6 bases and J lost 3, with 5 bases in between. This chain links TRBV6-4 with TRBJ1-2; D call uncertain. The receptor comes from an adult with an advanced solid tumor such as melanoma, head and neck, liver or kidney cancer. Sequences were derived from CD4+ or CD8+ T cells sorted from blood, sampled in a trial of the OX40 agonist ivuxolimab. This chain's CDR3 is CASRTDYGYTF. The CDR3 DNA sequence: TGTGCCAGCAGGACGGACTATGGCTACACCTTC.